One sample yielded the 10 T cell receptor beta chains listed below, sequenced in a study of beta chain features in type 1 diabetes. The authors reverse transcribed all of the isolated RNA, so sequencing captured expressed TCRB transcripts. Only in-frame clones appear in the TCRdb table, and some are missing; sequencing was by immunoSEQ multiplex PCR. The sample shows roughly 150,000 clones, around 10% of them seen only once. The sequencing sample was made of central memory CD4+ T cells from blood. These receptors originate from a man aged 18 to 29 in good health.

The chain recombines TRBV29-1 with TRBJ2-3; the D gene could be TRBD1 or TRBD2 (6 bases each). Germline V gives CDR1 SQVTM, CDR2 ANQGSEA. The V end was cut by 0 bases, the J end by 3 bases, with 13 bases between. The CDR3 spans 15 residues. The CDR3 region is CSVEDRGGWTDTQYF. Written as DNA, the CDR3 is TGCAGCGTTGAAGATCGAGGGGGGTGGACAGATACGCAGTATTTT.

The V and J genes are TRBV7-9 and TRBJ1-2, with D tentatively TRBD1 (6 bases). CDR1 is SEHNR and CDR2 is FQNEAQ in the germline V gene (reference sequence). Trimming pared 1 base from V and 4 bases from J, leaving 10 bases between. The CDR3 runs to 14 residues. This CDR3 reads CASSLETGSYGYTF. The CDR3 nucleotides read TGTGCCAGCAGCTTAGAAACAGGGAGCTATGGCTACACCTTC. Filled out from reference TRBV7-9 and TRBJ1-2, the complete variable domain reads DTGVSQNPRHKITKRGQNVTFRCDPISEHNRLYWYRQTLGQGPEFLTYFQNEAQLEKSRLLSDRFSAERPKGSFSTLEIQRTEQGDSAMYLCASSLETGSYGYTFGSGTRLTVV.

CDR3 amino acids: CASSPAGTGNYEQYF. As DNA, the CDR3 is TGTGCCAGCTCACCGGCCGGGACAGGGAATTACGAGCAGTACTTC. The gene calls are TRBV18 and TRBJ2-7, with 9 bases matching TRBD1. This CDR3 region has 15 residues. Germline trimming cut 3 bases from V and 4 bases from J; bases unmatched to any gene: 7. Germline CDR1 KGHSH, CDR2 LQKENI.

The chain has TRBV14 and TRBJ2-5, with 8 bases lining up with TRBD2. The germline V gene has CDR1 SGHDN and CDR2 FVKESK. V lost 4 bases and J lost 8; bases outside the gene matches: 9. The CDR3 length is 14 residues. The CDR3 reads CASSLLSGRGTQYF. The CDR3 DNA reads as TGTGCCAGCAGCCTTTTAAGCGGGAGAGGCACCCAGTACTTC.

The CDR3 DNA is TGCGCCAGCAGCCCTGTAATGGGGAACACCGGGGAGCTGTTTTTT. Its protein is CASSPVMGNTGELFF. The V call is TRBV5-1, the J call TRBJ2-2; unclear D gene. CDR3 size: 15 residues. Germline V gene data show CDR1 as SGHRS and CDR2 as YFSETQ. V shed 4 bases and J shed 1 base, with 11 bases lying between them.

This chain connects TRBV19 to TRBJ2-7; weak D call: TRBD2 (5 bases). CDR1 and CDR2 (germline): LNHDA, SQIVND (reference sequence). The V gene lost 6 bases and the J gene lost 3 bases, with 12 bases spanning the gap. The CDR3 extends over 13 amino acids. CDR3 sequence (DNA): TGTGCCAGTAGGGTTGGCAGCGGCTACGAGCAGTACTTC. Amino acid sequence: CASRVGSGYEQYF.

Remarks on this clone: This same CDR3 is encoded by further DNA sequences in the sample. J is TRBJ1-2 and V is TRBV18, with 7 positions matching TRBD1. This CDR3 contains 12 residues. Trimming at V came to 3 bases and at J to 5 bases, leaving 0 bases not matched to a gene. Germline V gene sequence: CDR1 KGHSH, CDR2 LQKENI. CDR3 in amino acids: CASSPTGYGYTF. The CDR3 DNA sequence: TGTGCCAGCTCACCGACAGGGTATGGCTACACCTTC.

The chain combines TRBV9 with TRBJ2-1; tentatively, D is TRBD1 or TRBD2 (5 bases each). The CDR3 sequence is 16 residues long. Germline loops: CDR1 SGDLS, CDR2 YYNGEE. The V end lost 4 bases, the J end lost 4 bases, and 18 bases lay between the germline ends. Here the CDR3 DNA reads TGTGCCAGCAGCCTTTCCCTGGGGGAGAGATACAATGAGCAGTTCTTC. It codes for CASSLSLGERYNEQFF.

The gene calls are TRBV20-1 and TRBJ2-1; D is unclear. V lost 6 bases and J lost 7, with 7 bases in between. The CDR3 runs to 10 residues. CDR1 DFQATT and CDR2 SNEGSKA come from the germline V gene (reference sequence). The CDR3 DNA follows: TGCAGTGCAGAGCAGAATGAGCAGTTCTTC. Encoded protein: CSAEQNEQFF.

This clone showed up just a few times. The chain employs TRBV28 and TRBJ2-5; weak D call: TRBD2 (5 bases). V was cut by 6 bases and J by 11 bases, with 16 bases left in between. This CDR3 is built from 12 residues. Germline V gene lookup returns CDR1 MDHEN and CDR2 SYDVKM. The CDR3 reads CASSNRLREQYF. CDR3 DNA sequence: TGTGCCAGCAGCAATAGACTGAGGGAGCAGTACTTC.